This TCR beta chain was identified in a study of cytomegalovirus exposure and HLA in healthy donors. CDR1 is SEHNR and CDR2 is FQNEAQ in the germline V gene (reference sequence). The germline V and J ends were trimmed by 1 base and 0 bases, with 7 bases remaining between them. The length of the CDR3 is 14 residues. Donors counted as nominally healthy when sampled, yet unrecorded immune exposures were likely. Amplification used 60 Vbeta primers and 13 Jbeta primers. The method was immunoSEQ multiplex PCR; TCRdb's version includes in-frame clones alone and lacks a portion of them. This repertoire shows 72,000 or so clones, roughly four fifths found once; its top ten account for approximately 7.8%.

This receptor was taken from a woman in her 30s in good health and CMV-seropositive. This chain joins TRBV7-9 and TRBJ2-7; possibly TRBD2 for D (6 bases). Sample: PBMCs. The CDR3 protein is CASSLGRDSYEQYF. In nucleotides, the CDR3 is TGTGCCAGCAGCTTAGGGCGGGACTCCTACGAGCAGTACTTC.